The clone carrying this T cell receptor (beta chain) has a count of ten or more. No antigen is known for it. The sample is drawn from a study of CD8 T cells in ankylosing spondylitis. Preparation of TCR beta libraries was done by quantitative 5'-RACE with molecular barcodes. TCRdb independently ran MiXCR on the 5' RACE reads; one entry per CDR3 protein. The sample holds 200,000 to 250,000 distinct CDR3 sequences, about 6.7% seen once. Study-level findings and limits: A TCR beta motif of under ten highly homologous variants seemed to mark ankylosing spondylitis blood. According to the report, clones linked to the disease were significantly enriched in matched synovial fluid samples taken from ankylosing spondylitis patients. Disease-associated clones were CD8+ and fairly uncommon in peripheral blood.

CDR1 ENHRY and CDR2 SYGVKD come from the germline V gene. Trimming took 6 bases from V and 2 from J, leaving 12 bases between them. The CDR3 covers 14 residues. This sequence was found in a male donor with ankylosing spondylitis. The sample comprised blood, either unsorted or a sorted T cell fraction (not recorded which). The chain links TRBV10-3 to TRBJ2-3; unclear D gene. The CDR3 bases are TGTGCCATCAGCCCGGGCCTGCTCACAGATACGCAGTATTTT. Translating it yields CAISPGLLTDTQYF.